The rows below give T cell receptor beta chains drawn from one sample of a study of cytotoxic CD8 clonotypes in ibrutinib-treated CLL. Repertoires were generated with immunoSEQ multiplex PCR, while TCRdb's copy carries only in-frame clones and drops some. The sample records 150,000 or so clones, 80% being singletons. The source material was PBMCs, sampled after 36 months of ibrutinib treatment. Source of these receptors: a human donor with chronic lymphocytic leukemia. The CDR3 runs from the conserved cysteine through the conserved F or W. A D gene is named only where the DNA matches it firmly. Size values are once, few and many counts, or a class for expanded clones, and some rows have none.

>NA|TRBV28|TRBJ1-5|NA
CASSLWPGDQPQHF
TGTGCCAGCAGTTTATGGCCCGGGGACCAGCCCCAGCATTTT
>TRBD1|TRBV4-1|TRBJ2-7|NA
CASSQATGGPSYEQYF
TGCGCCAGCAGCCAAGCGACAGGGGGTCCTTCCTACGAGCAGTACTTC
>NA|TRBV6-5|TRBJ1-1|few
CASSYYGRNTEAFF
TGTGCCAGCAGTTACTACGGGCGGAACACTGAAGCTTTCTTT
>TRBD2|TRBV15|TRBJ2-6|NA
CATRGGSGGANVLTF
TGTGCCACCAGAGGCGGGAGTGGTGGGGCCAACGTCCTGACTTTC
>NA|TRBV6-5|TRBJ1-1|NA
CASSRNRNTEAFF
TGTGCCAGCAGCCGGAACAGGAACACTGAAGCTTTCTTT
>NA|TRBV9|TRBJ2-2|NA
CASSVDTANTGELFF
TGTGCCAGCAGCGTAGACACCGCGAACACCGGGGAGCTGTTTTTT
>NA|TRBV4-1|TRBJ2-2|NA
CASSPHGDTGELFF
TGCGCCAGCAGCCCCCATGGGGACACCGGGGAGCTGTTTTTT
>NA|TRBV19|TRBJ2-7|NA
CASSIKGYEQYF
TGTGCCAGTAGTATAAAAGGCTACGAGCAGTACTTC
>NA|TRBV4-1|TRBJ2-7|NA
CASSQGIGHFYEQYF
TGCGCCAGCAGCCAAGGTATTGGGCATTTTTACGAGCAGTACTTC
>NA|TRBV7-9|TRBJ2-2|NA
CASSSVQVNTGELFF
TGTGCCAGCAGCTCAGTACAGGTGAACACCGGGGAGCTGTTTTTT
>NA|TRBV5-4|TRBJ2-5|NA
CASSLGRVLETQYF
TGTGCCAGCAGCTTGGGCCGGGTTTTAGAGACCCAGTACTTC
>NA|TRBV14|TRBJ2-3|NA
CASSPRRRGDTQYF
TGTGCCAGCAGCCCCAGACGGAGAGGTGATACGCAGTATTTT
>TRBD2|TRBV5-1|TRBJ2-3|NA
CASSESGSHGDTQYF
TGCGCCAGCAGCGAAAGCGGGAGTCATGGAGATACGCAGTATTTT
>NA|TRBV10-3|TRBJ1-2|few
CAAFPGRENYGYTF
TGTGCCGCCTTTCCGGGACGGGAAAACTATGGCTACACCTTC
>NA|TRBV6-5|TRBJ2-7|NA
CASSQDMAYEQYF
TGTGCCAGCAGCCAAGACATGGCCTACGAGCAGTACTTC
>NA|TRBV2|TRBJ1-3|once
CASSESTVLGNTIYF
TGTGCCAGCAGTGAATCGACCGTCCTTGGAAACACCATATATTTT
>TRBD1|TRBV6-1|TRBJ1-5|once
CASSDLQGASQPQHF
TGTGCCAGCAGTGACTTACAGGGGGCAAGTCAGCCCCAGCATTTT
>NA|TRBV28|TRBJ2-5|NA
CASTEGLEVKTQYF
TGTGCCAGCACGGAGGGGCTAGAGGTAAAGACCCAGTACTTC
>TRBD1|TRBV7-9|TRBJ1-1|NA
CASTDIQGKEAFF
TGTGCCAGCACCGATATACAGGGGAAGGAAGCTTTCTTT
>NA|TRBV30|TRBJ1-5|NA
CAWSVSGGQPQHF
TGTGCCTGGAGTGTTTCGGGAGGCCAGCCCCAGCATTTT
>NA|TRBV30|TRBJ1-2|few
CAWSVRTNYGYTF
TGTGCCTGGAGTGTACGCACGAACTATGGCTACACCTTC
>TRBD1|TRBV18|TRBJ1-1|NA
CASSRTGASDTEAFF
TGTGCCAGCTCACGGACAGGGGCGTCAGACACTGAAGCTTTCTTT
>NA|TRBV5-1|TRBJ2-2|few
CASSLWGTGELFF
TGCGCCAGCAGCTTGTGGGGCACCGGGGAGCTGTTTTTT
>TRBD1|TRBV15|TRBJ1-1|many
CASGQENTEAFF
TGTGCCTCAGGACAGGAGAACACTGAAGCTTTCTTT
>NA|TRBV7-9|TRBJ1-4|NA
CASSSKVPGINEKLFF
TGTGCCAGCAGCAGTAAGGTCCCGGGGATAAATGAAAAACTGTTTTTT
>NA|TRBV4-2|TRBJ2-1|NA
CASSLHGSVSDEQFF
TGTGCCAGCAGCCTTCACGGCTCGGTGAGCGATGAGCAGTTCTTC
>TRBD2|TRBV29-1|TRBJ2-2|few
CSVAGPSSTGELFF
TGCAGCGTAGCGGGGCCAAGTAGCACCGGGGAGCTGTTTTTT
>NA|TRBV28|TRBJ2-7|NA
CASLQPPYEQYF
TGTGCCAGTCTACAACCCCCCTACGAGCAGTACTTC
>TRBD2|TRBV4-1|TRBJ2-2|few
CASKLAGDGGELFF
TGCGCCAGCAAACTAGCGGGGGACGGCGGGGAGCTGTTTTTT
>TRBD1|TRBV7-6|TRBJ1-1|NA
CASSPRRDRPGTEAFF
TGTGCCAGCAGCCCTCGGAGGGACAGGCCAGGGACTGAAGCTTTCTTT
>TRBD1|TRBV27|TRBJ1-1|NA
CASSLWGTGEAFF
TGTGCCAGCAGTTTATGGGGGACAGGCGAAGCTTTCTTT
>NA|TRBV7-9|TRBJ2-2|NA
CASSAETNTGELFF
TGTGCCAGCAGCGCGGAAACCAACACCGGGGAGCTGTTTTTT
>NA|TRBV5-1|TRBJ2-3|NA
CASSLGLAADTQYF
TGCGCCAGCAGCTTGGGGCTAGCAGCAGATACGCAGTATTTT
>NA|TRBV5-6|TRBJ1-4|NA
CASSLRSATNEKLFF
TGTGCCAGCAGCTTGAGGTCAGCCACTAATGAAAAACTGTTTTTT
>NA|TRBV13|TRBJ2-7|NA
CASSLADISSYEQYF
TGTGCCAGCAGCTTAGCAGACATCAGCTCCTACGAGCAGTACTTC
>NA|TRBV11-2|TRBJ2-7|NA
CASSFPNLPHEQYF
TGTGCCAGCAGCTTTCCCAACCTCCCCCACGAGCAGTACTTC
>TRBD1|TRBV6-1|TRBJ2-1|NA
CASSARRGQVLIYNEQFF
TGTGCCAGCAGTGCGCGCCGGGGACAGGTATTGATTTACAATGAGCAGTTCTTC
>TRBD2|TRBV6-1|TRBJ2-7|NA
CASLRTSGSYEQYF
TGTGCCAGCTTGCGGACTAGCGGGAGTTACGAGCAGTACTTC
>TRBD2|TRBV10-2|TRBJ2-1|NA
CASRLAGGPDEQFF
TGCGCCAGCAGATTAGCGGGAGGGCCTGATGAGCAGTTCTTC
>NA|TRBV5-1|TRBJ1-6|NA
CASSLESRAPLHF
TGCGCCAGCAGCTTGGAGTCCAGGGCACCCCTCCACTTT
>NA|TRBV10-3|TRBJ1-2|NA
CAISPGGSRLYGYTF
TGTGCCATCAGTCCGGGAGGGTCTCGGCTCTATGGCTACACCTTC
>TRBD1|TRBV6-6|TRBJ1-5|NA
CASSLRDSSNQPQHF
TGTGCCAGCAGTCTCCGGGACAGTAGCAATCAGCCCCAGCATTTT
>TRBD2|TRBV10-3|TRBJ2-3|NA
CASQEDLAERTQYF
TGTGCCTCCCAAGAGGATCTAGCGGAAAGGACGCAGTATTTT
>NA|TRBV13|TRBJ1-1|NA
CASSLEANTEAFF
TGTGCCAGCAGCTTAGAGGCAAACACTGAAGCTTTCTTT
>NA|TRBV5-4|TRBJ1-3|once
CASRGLDGEGGNTIYF
TGTGCCAGCAGGGGACTTGACGGAGAAGGTGGAAACACCATATATTTT
>TRBD1|TRBV6-1|TRBJ2-2|once
CASSGWRDRVRTGELFF
TGTGCCAGCAGTGGGTGGCGAGACAGGGTTCGGACCGGGGAGCTGTTTTTT
>NA|TRBV29-1|TRBJ2-4|NA
CSVMGHTKNIQYF
TGCAGCGTAATGGGACATACCAAAAACATTCAGTACTTC
>NA|TRBV28|TRBJ1-5|NA
CASSFRGGLSNQPQHF
TGTGCCAGCAGTTTCCGAGGGGGGTTGAGCAATCAGCCCCAGCATTTT
>NA|TRBV20-1|TRBJ2-3|NA
CSLLARDTQYF
TGCAGTCTCCTAGCTAGGGATACGCAGTATTTT
>NA|TRBV9|TRBJ1-2|NA
CASSVVEGSGSKPTNYGYTF
TGTGCCAGCAGCGTAGTAGAGGGGTCCGGGTCAAAACCAACCAACTATGGCTACACCTTC
>NA|TRBV6-6|TRBJ2-3|NA
CASSLLRDPIGDTQYF
TGTGCCAGCAGTTTGTTAAGGGACCCTATCGGCGATACGCAGTATTTT
>TRBD1|TRBV19|TRBJ1-2|NA
CASSTTFRDRGSYGYTF
TGTGCCAGTAGTACGACCTTCCGGGACAGGGGATCCTATGGCTACACCTTC
>NA|TRBV5-6|TRBJ2-3|NA
CASSWKTGLGRDTQYF
TGTGCCAGCAGCTGGAAAACAGGGTTGGGGCGGGATACGCAGTATTTT